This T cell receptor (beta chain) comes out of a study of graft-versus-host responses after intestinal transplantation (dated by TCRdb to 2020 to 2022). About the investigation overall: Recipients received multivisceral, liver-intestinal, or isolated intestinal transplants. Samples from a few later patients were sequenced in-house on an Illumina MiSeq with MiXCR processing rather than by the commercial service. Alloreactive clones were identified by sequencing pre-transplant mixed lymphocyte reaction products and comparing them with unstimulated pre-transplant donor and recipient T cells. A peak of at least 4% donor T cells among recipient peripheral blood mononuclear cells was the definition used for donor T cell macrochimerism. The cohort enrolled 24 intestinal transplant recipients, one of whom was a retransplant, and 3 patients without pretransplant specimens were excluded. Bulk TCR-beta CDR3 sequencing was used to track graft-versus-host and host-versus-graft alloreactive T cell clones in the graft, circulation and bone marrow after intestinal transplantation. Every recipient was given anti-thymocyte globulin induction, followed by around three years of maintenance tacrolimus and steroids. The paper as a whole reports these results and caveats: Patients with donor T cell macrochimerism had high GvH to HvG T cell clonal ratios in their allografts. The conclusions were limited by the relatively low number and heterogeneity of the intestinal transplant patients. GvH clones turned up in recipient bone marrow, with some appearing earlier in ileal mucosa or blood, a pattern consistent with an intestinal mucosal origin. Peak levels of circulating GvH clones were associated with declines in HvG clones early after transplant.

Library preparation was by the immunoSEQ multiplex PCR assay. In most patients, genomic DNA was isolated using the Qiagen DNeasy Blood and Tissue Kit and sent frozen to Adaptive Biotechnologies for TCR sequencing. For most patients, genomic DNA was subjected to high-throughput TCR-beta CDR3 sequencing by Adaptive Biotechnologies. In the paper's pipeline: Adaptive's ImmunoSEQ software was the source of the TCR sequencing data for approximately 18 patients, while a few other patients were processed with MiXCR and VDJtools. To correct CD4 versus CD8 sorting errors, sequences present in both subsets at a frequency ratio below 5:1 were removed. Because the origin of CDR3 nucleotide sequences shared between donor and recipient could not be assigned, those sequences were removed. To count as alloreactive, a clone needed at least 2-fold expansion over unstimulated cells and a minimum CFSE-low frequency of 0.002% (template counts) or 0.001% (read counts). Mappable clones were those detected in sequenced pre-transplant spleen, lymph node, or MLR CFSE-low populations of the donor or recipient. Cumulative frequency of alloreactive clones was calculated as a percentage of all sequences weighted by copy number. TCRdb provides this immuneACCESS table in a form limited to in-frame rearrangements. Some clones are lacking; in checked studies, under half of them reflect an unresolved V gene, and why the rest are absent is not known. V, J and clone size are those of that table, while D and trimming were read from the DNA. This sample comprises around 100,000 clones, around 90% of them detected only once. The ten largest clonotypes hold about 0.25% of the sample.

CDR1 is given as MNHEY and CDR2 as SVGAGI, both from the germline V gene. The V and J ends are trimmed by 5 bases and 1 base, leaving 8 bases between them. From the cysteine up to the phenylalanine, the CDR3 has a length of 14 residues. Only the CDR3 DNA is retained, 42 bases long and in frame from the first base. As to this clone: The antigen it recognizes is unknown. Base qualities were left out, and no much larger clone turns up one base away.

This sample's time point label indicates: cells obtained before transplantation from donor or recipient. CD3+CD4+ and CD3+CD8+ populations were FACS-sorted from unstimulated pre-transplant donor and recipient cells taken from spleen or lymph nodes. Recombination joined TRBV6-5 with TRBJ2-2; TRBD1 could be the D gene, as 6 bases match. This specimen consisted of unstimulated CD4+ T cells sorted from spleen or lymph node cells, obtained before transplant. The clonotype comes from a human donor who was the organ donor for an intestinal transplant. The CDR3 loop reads CASSPGQNTGELFF. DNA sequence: TGTGCCAGCAGTCCGGGACAGAACACCGGGGAGCTGTTTTTT.